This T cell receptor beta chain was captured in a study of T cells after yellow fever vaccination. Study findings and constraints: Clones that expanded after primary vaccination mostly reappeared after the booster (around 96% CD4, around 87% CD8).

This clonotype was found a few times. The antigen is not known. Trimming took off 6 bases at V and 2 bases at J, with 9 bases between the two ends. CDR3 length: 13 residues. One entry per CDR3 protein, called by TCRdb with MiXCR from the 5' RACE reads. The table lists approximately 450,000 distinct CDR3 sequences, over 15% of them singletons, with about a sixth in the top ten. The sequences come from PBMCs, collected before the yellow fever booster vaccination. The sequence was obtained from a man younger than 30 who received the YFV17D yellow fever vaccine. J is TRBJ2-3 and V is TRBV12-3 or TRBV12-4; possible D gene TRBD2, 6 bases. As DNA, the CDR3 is TGTGCCAGCAGACGGGACTCCACAGATACGCAGTATTTT. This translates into CASRRDSTDTQYF.